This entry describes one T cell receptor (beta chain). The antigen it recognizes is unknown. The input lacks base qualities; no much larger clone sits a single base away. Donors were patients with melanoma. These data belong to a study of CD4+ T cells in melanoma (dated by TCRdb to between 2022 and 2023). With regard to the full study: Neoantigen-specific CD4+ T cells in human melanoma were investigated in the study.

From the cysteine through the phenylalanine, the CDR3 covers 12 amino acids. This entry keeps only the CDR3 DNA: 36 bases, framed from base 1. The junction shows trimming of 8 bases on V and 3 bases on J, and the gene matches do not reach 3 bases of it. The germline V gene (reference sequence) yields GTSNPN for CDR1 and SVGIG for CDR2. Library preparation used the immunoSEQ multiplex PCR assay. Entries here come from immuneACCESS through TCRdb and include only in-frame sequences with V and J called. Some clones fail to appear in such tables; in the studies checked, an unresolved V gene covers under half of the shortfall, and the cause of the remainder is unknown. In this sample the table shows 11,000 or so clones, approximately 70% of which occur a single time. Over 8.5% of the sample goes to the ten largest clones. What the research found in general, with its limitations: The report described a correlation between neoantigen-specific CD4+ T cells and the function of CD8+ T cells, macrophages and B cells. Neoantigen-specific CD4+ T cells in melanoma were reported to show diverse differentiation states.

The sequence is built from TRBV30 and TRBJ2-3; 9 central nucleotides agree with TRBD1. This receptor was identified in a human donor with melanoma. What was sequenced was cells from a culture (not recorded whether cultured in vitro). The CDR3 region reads CAGDRGTDTQYF. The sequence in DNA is TGTGCCGGCGACAGGGGGACAGATACGCAGTATTTT.